A selection of T cell receptor beta chains follows, all from one sample in a study of blood T cell repertoires in COVID-19. Profiling relied on immunoSEQ multiplex PCR, and the TCRdb table lists in-frame clones only, not all of them. Of about 200,000 clones in the sample, roughly 90% were seen once. The sample comprised peripheral blood. The receptor set was obtained from a man aged 50-60 years with COVID-19, enrolled during active disease. Each CDR3 is given with its conserved first and last residue. The order of the fields is clone size, J gene, V gene, D gene, CDR3 DNA, CDR3 protein. A D gene is named only where the DNA matches it firmly. The size entry is marked missing in some rows and otherwise reads once, few, many or a size class.

. TRBJ2-7 TRBV6-1 . TGTGCCAGCAGTGAAAGAAGAGGGGGGGCAGAAAGATCCTCCTACGAGCAGTACTTC CASSERRGGAERSSYEQYF
. TRBJ2-7 TRBV10-3 TRBD2 TGTGCCATCAGGAGGGTAGCGGGGGGACCAGACTACGAGCAGTACTTC CAIRRVAGGPDYEQYF
. TRBJ1-2 TRBV2 TRBD1 TGTGCCACGGGTGGGGTTGTCGGGACAGGATCGACCTATGGCTACACCTTC CATGGVVGTGSTYGYTF
. TRBJ1-6 TRBV19 . TGTGCCAGTACCCCCAATCAGAATTCACCCCTCCACTTT CASTPNQNSPLHF
. TRBJ2-7 TRBV18 . TGTGCCAGCTCACCAGGTGCAGGGACCTACGAGCAGTACTTC CASSPGAGTYEQYF
. TRBJ1-2 TRBV9 . TGTGCCAGCAGCCCAGACGGTTGGGCTGACTATGGCTACACCTTC CASSPDGWADYGYTF
once TRBJ1-6 TRBV7-3 . TGTGCCAGCACCCAGGATGCTTTTGGATCACCCCTCCACTTT CASTQDAFGSPLHF
. TRBJ2-1 TRBV19 TRBD1 TGTGCCAGTAGTATGGGACAGTCCTCCTACAATGAGCAGTTCTTC CASSMGQSSYNEQFF
once TRBJ2-7 TRBV19 TRBD2 TGTGCCAGTAGTATGGTGGCGGGGGGCTCCTACGAGCAGTACTTC CASSMVAGGSYEQYF
once TRBJ2-3 TRBV4-2 TRBD2 TGTGCCAGCAGCCAAGTAGCGGGGGGTGTAGCAGATACGCAGTATTTT CASSQVAGGVADTQYF
. TRBJ2-5 TRBV10-3 . TGTGCCATCACCCCGGACGGGGGTCAAGAGACCCAGTACTTC CAITPDGGQETQYF
. TRBJ2-3 TRBV11-2 TRBD2 TGTGCCAGCAGCCCCGGACTAGCGGGGAATTTAGATACGCAGTATTTT CASSPGLAGNLDTQYF
once TRBJ2-1 TRBV2 . TGTGCCAGCAGTGGATACGGGACTCACAATGAGCAGTTCTTC CASSGYGTHNEQFF
. TRBJ1-4 TRBV4-1 TRBD1 TGCGCCAGCAGCCGACTTACAGGGGAGGAAAAACTGTTTTTT CASSRLTGEEKLFF
. TRBJ2-3 TRBV5-1 . TGCGCCAGCAGCTGGAGGTTATTCACAGATACGCAGTATTTT CASSWRLFTDTQYF
. TRBJ2-2 TRBV10-3 . TGTGCCATCAGTGAGTCGGCGCGGAGAGCGAACACCGGGGAGCTGTTTTTT CAISESARRANTGELFF
. TRBJ1-3 TRBV7-2 . TGTGCCAGCAGCTTAGGAGGGAACGGAAACACCATATATTTT CASSLGGNGNTIYF
. TRBJ2-7 TRBV6-5 TRBD2 TGTGCCAGCGGACGGACTAGCGGGAGTTACGAGCAGTACTTC CASGRTSGSYEQYF
. TRBJ2-7 TRBV11-2 . TGTGCCAGCAGCTTAGATCCTAGCCAACCATCCTACGAGCAGTACTTC CASSLDPSQPSYEQYF
. TRBJ1-1 TRBV18 . TGTGCCAGCTCCACTGGCGACAGGATGAACACTGAAGCTTTCTTT CASSTGDRMNTEAFF
. TRBJ1-2 TRBV19 . TGTGCCAGTAGTATCGACAGAGCTAACTATGGCTACACCTTC CASSIDRANYGYTF
. TRBJ2-1 TRBV19 . TGTGCCAGTAGTCTCCGACTAGGGAGCTCCTACAATGAGCAGTTCTTC CASSLRLGSSYNEQFF
. TRBJ2-3 TRBV19 . TGTGCCAGTAGGGAATACAGGGCCACAGATACGCAGTATTTT CASREYRATDTQYF
. TRBJ2-1 TRBV5-1 . TGCGCCAGCAGCCCAGACCCGACAGGCACCTACAATGAGCAGTTCTTC CASSPDPTGTYNEQFF
. TRBJ1-1 TRBV2 TRBD1 TGTGCCAGCAGTGTTGAAGGGGGCGCGGTGAACACTGAAGCTTTCTTT CASSVEGGAVNTEAFF
. TRBJ2-2 TRBV30 . TGTGCCTTGAGGGGGCTAGCGGAAGATTACACCGGGGAGCTGTTTTTT CALRGLAEDYTGELFF
. TRBJ2-1 TRBV7-9 TRBD2 TGTGCCAGCAGCTTAGCGGGGGCGGGACTAGCTCCCTACAATGAGCAGTTCTTC CASSLAGAGLAPYNEQFF
once TRBJ2-6 TRBV9 . TGTGCCAGCAGCTATCCTACAGGGAGTGGGGCCAACGTCCTGACTTTC CASSYPTGSGANVLTF
. TRBJ2-5 TRBV5-5 . TGTGCCAGCAGCTTGAGAGGGGGCCAAGAGACCCAGTACTTC CASSLRGGQETQYF
. TRBJ2-1 TRBV6-1 . TGTGCCAGCAGTGAAATTTCAGGGATTAATGAGCAGTTCTTC CASSEISGINEQFF
. TRBJ1-3 TRBV28 TRBD1 TGTGCCAGCACCCTGACAGGGTTGGGAAACACCATATATTTT CASTLTGLGNTIYF
. TRBJ2-2 TRBV5-4 TRBD2 TGTGCCAGCAGCTTGGGGCTAGCGGCGAACACCGGGGAGCTGTTTTTT CASSLGLAANTGELFF
. TRBJ2-5 TRBV6-4 TRBD1 TGTGCCAGCAGTGACCCGAAGGACAGGGTGAGTCAAGAGACCCAGTACTTC CASSDPKDRVSQETQYF
. TRBJ2-1 TRBV6-5 . TGTGCCAGCAGCTTTTACAATGAGCAGTTCTTC CASSFYNEQFF
. TRBJ1-2 TRBV6-5 TRBD1 TGTGCCAGCAGTTTTGGACAGGGCGAGTACTATGGCTACACCTTC CASSFGQGEYYGYTF
. TRBJ2-7 TRBV5-5 . TGTGCCAGCAGCCGGGGCCACCGGGAGTACGAGCAGTACTTC CASSRGHREYEQYF
. TRBJ2-7 TRBV6-5 . TGTGCCAGCAACCCGACTAGGACAGGTGGCGAGCAGTACTTC CASNPTRTGGEQYF
. TRBJ2-7 TRBV3-1/TRBV3-2 . TGTGCCAGCAGCCAAGATCTAAGGAGACCCGGCGAGTTGGAGCAGTACTTC CASSQDLRRPGELEQYF